These 31 T cell receptor beta chains originate from one sample sequenced in a study of blood T cell repertoires in COVID-19. Some clones are missing from TCRdb's copy, which holds only in-frame ones; the method was immunoSEQ multiplex PCR. The table has about 130,000 clones, 75% to 85% seen once; the top ten hold 3.8%. The sample consisted of peripheral blood. The source of these receptors is a woman in her fifties or sixties with acute or convalescent COVID-19.

A few counts support this clone. The CDR3 DNA is TGTGCCAGCAGCTTAAAGGACAGGTGGACCTATGGCTACACCTTC. This translates into CASSLKDRWTYGYTF. V usage is TRBV7-9 and J usage is TRBJ1-2; 7 nucleotides match TRBD1. J lost 4 bases, V lost 2 bases, and 7 bases had no gene match. Germline assignment: CDR1 SEHNR and CDR2 FQNEAQ (reference sequence). This CDR3 spans 15 amino acids.

This chain joins TRBV19 and TRBJ1-1, with D possibly being TRBD1 (5 bases). CDR1 is LNHDA, CDR2 SQIVND, per germline (reference sequence). V lost 2 bases and J 0 bases, leaving 7 bases between the germline ends. This CDR3 is built from 14 residues. CDR3 DNA: TGTGCCAGTAGTATACAGGGATTGAACACTGAAGCTTTCTTT. It encodes CASSIQGLNTEAFF.

Comments on this clone: This same CDR3 is encoded by further DNA sequences in the sample. This rearrangement joins TRBV7-9 to TRBJ1-6, with TRBD1 matching over 7 bases. This CDR3 is built from 13 residues. Germline-derived CDR1 and CDR2 are SEHNR and FQNEAQ (reference sequence). After removal of 4 bases from V and 7 bases from J, the junction contained 1 base not matched to a gene. The chain's CDR3 is CASSSRGNSPLHF. CDR3 nucleotide sequence: TGTGCCAGCAGCTCCAGGGGGAATTCACCCCTCCACTTT.

The CDR3 loop reads CAWSVRSNGYTF. The DNA for the CDR3 is TGTGCCTGGAGTGTCCGGTCAAATGGCTACACCTTC. The rearrangement joins TRBV30 to TRBJ1-2; D remains ambiguous. Germline-derived CDR1 and CDR2 are GTSNPN and SVGIG (reference sequence). V was cut by 0 bases and J by 6 bases, with 8 bases left in between. There are 12 residues in the CDR3.

The J gene is TRBJ2-7, the V gene TRBV5-1, with 9 bases lining up with TRBD1. The germline CDR1 and CDR2 sequences are SGHRS and YFSETQ. The CDR3 runs 15 residues. With 0 bases clipped from V and 3 bases from J, the junction kept 4 bases outside the gene matches. The CDR3 loop is CASSLGTGESYEQYF. The DNA for the CDR3 is TGCGCCAGCAGCTTGGGGACAGGGGAGAGCTACGAGCAGTACTTC.

In its sample, this clone was seen once. The chain uses TRBV5-5 and TRBJ2-7; 12 bases match TRBD2. The CDR3 has 15 amino acids. Per germline, CDR1 SGHKS and CDR2 YYEKEE (reference sequence). Trimming took 4 bases from V and 4 from J; bases not matched to a gene: 6. In nucleotides, the CDR3 is TGTGCCAGCAGCGGGACTAGCGGGTTCATGTACGAGCAGTACTTC. It specifies CASSGTSGFMYEQYF.

This rearrangement joins TRBV28 to TRBJ1-2, with 7 bases lining up with TRBD1. V gave up 2 bases and J gave up 8 bases; unmatched junction bases: 5. Germline CDR1 reads MDHEN; CDR2 reads SYDVKM. The CDR3 loop spans 13 amino acids. CDR3 bases: TGTGCCAGCAGTTTAGGTTACAGGGGCGGCTACACCTTC. It is translated as CASSLGYRGGYTF.

The chain carries TRBV3-1 (or the pseudogene TRBV3-2) and TRBJ2-3, with 9 bases matching TRBD2. The V gene end was trimmed by 1 base and the J gene end by 7 bases; junction bases not matched to a gene: 9. The CDR3 is 16 amino acids. The V gene's germline CDR1 is LGHDT and CDR2 YNNKEL (reference sequence). As DNA, the CDR3 is TGTGCCAGCAGCCAAGCGGTTAGCGGGAGCTATAATACGCAGTATTTT. Translating gives CASSQAVSGSYNTQYF.

The rearrangement links TRBV5-4 to TRBJ2-3, with 9 bases aligning to TRBD2. The V and J ends lost 0 bases and 2 bases, in that order; junction bases with no gene match: 7. Germline lookup yields CDR1 SGHNT and CDR2 YYREEE (reference sequence). This CDR3 has 17 residues. In DNA, the CDR3 is TGTGCCAGCAGCTTGGGCGGAGCGGGGGGCCTCACAGATACGCAGTATTTT. Translated, it gives CASSLGGAGGLTDTQYF.

The rearrangement links TRBV27 to TRBJ1-3; D call uncertain. The V end was cut by 4 bases, the J end by 1 base, with 11 bases between. CDR3 length: 15 residues. From germline, CDR1 is MNHEY and CDR2 SMNVEV (reference sequence). CDR3 region: CASSSDGRSGNTIYF. The CDR3 DNA reads TGTGCCAGCAGTTCTGACGGGAGGTCTGGAAACACCATATATTTT.

V gene TRBV7-9 combines with J gene TRBJ2-3; D might be TRBD1 (5 bases). CDR1 and CDR2 (germline): SEHNR, FQNEAQ (reference sequence). Trimming took off 2 bases at V and 2 bases at J, with 11 bases between the two ends. CDR3 size: 15 residues. Here the CDR3 reads CASSLRQSNTDTQYF. The CDR3 region has the DNA TGTGCCAGCAGCTTAAGACAGTCCAACACAGATACGCAGTATTTT.

The chain links TRBV5-6 to TRBJ2-5, with D tentatively TRBD2 (6 bases). Trimming removed 5 bases at V and 6 bases at J, with 17 bases between. The CDR3 spans 14 residues. In germline, CDR1 is SGHDT, CDR2 YYEEEE. CDR3 sequence (DNA): TGTGCCAGCAGGGGAGGATCGCGATGGAAGACCCAGTACTTC. Protein sequence: CASRGGSRWKTQYF.

The CDR3 sequence: CASSQANQETQYF. CDR3 coding DNA: TGTGCCAGCAGCCAAGCCAACCAAGAGACCCAGTACTTC. The chain couples TRBV14 to TRBJ2-5; unclear D gene. The CDR3 has 13 amino acids. Germline V CDR1 and CDR2: SGHDN, FVKESK. V was trimmed by 1 base and J by 0 bases, leaving 3 bases between them.

In DNA, the CDR3 is TGTGCCAGCAGTACACAGGGGGCAACTCAGCCCCAGCATTTT. Translating it yields CASSTQGATQPQHF. The chain recombines TRBV6-5 with TRBJ1-5, with TRBD1 matching over 9 bases. This CDR3 has 14 amino acids. The ends lost 5 bases at V and 6 bases at J; junction bases unmatched: 5. Germline-derived CDR1 and CDR2 are MNHEY and SVGAGI.

The V call is TRBV19, the J call TRBJ1-5; maybe TRBD1 (6 bases). V was clipped by 2 bases and J by 4 bases, with 12 bases between them. This CDR3 region has 15 residues. Germline lookup yields CDR1 LNHDA and CDR2 SQIVND (reference sequence). The CDR3 DNA is TGTGCCAGTAGTATATGGGACACGTCGAATCAGCCCCAGCATTTT. It specifies CASSIWDTSNQPQHF.

The CDR3 bases are TGTGCCAGCAGTTTCCGCCGCCGGGAGACCCAGTACTTC. Translation gives CASSFRRRETQYF. The genes are TRBV27 and TRBJ2-5; D uncertain. CDR1 MNHEY and CDR2 SMNVEV come from the germline V gene (reference sequence). The V end was cut by 3 bases, the J end by 5 bases, with 10 bases between. The CDR3 has 13 residues.

The J gene is TRBJ1-5, the V gene TRBV18; TRBD1 might be the D (6 bases). Trimming left V 4 bases short and J 6 bases short, with 13 bases between. The CDR3 contains 14 residues. Germline CDR1 reads KGHSH; CDR2 reads LQKENI. CDR3 sequence (DNA): TGTGCCAGCTCACAACAGGGTGGGCTTCAGCCCCAGCATTTT. This translates into CASSQQGGLQPQHF.

In DNA form, the CDR3 reads TGTGCCAGCAGCTTACCCCCCTCCGGAGCGAGCTACGAGCAGTACTTC. Translation gives CASSLPPSGASYEQYF. V gene TRBV7-9 combines with J gene TRBJ2-7; the D is unclear. This CDR3 is built from 16 residues. V lost 2 bases, J lost 3 bases, and 17 bases lay in between. Germline-derived CDR1 and CDR2 are SEHNR and FQNEAQ (reference sequence).

This chain links TRBV27 with TRBJ1-1, with 7 bases that match TRBD1. Losses at the gene ends were 5 bases for V and 4 bases for J; bases not matched to a gene: 10. Germline assignment: CDR1 MNHEY and CDR2 SMNVEV (reference sequence). The CDR3 consists of 15 residues. Written as DNA, the CDR3 is TGTGCCAGCAGTCTCAGACAGGGCCGTGGCACTGAAGCTTTCTTT. Translated: CASSLRQGRGTEAFF.

This rearrangement joins TRBV29-1 to TRBJ1-1; 8 bases line up with TRBD1. The trim removed 5 bases at V and 7 bases at J, leaving 3 bases unmatched. Germline V gives CDR1 SQVTM, CDR2 ANQGSEA. This CDR3 comprises 11 residues. CDR3 region: CSVRTGGEAFF. The CDR3 coding sequence is TGCAGCGTTCGAACAGGGGGTGAAGCTTTCTTT.

The rearrangement uses TRBV6-5 and TRBJ1-1, with 8 bases lining up with TRBD1. The trim removed 10 bases at V and 4 bases at J, leaving 8 bases unmatched. This CDR3 comprises 13 residues. Germline lookup yields CDR1 MNHEY and CDR2 SVGAGI. This CDR3 reads CATTVTGGTEAFF. CDR3 nucleotides: TGTGCCACCACGGTAACAGGGGGCACTGAAGCTTTCTTT.

The chain links TRBV13 to TRBJ1-6, with a possible D match to TRBD1 (5 bases). From germline, CDR1 is PRHDT and CDR2 FYEKMQ (reference sequence). The V end was cut by 5 bases, the J end by 5 bases, with 13 bases between. The CDR3 contains 15 residues. The CDR3 spells CASSRRQQNNSPLHF. Here the CDR3 DNA reads TGTGCCAGCAGCCGAAGACAGCAAAATAATTCACCCCTCCACTTT.

This chain links TRBV21-1 with TRBJ2-2; the table assigns TRBD1, which was not confirmed against the DNA. TRBV21-1 is noted as a pseudogene. The CDR3 extends over 13 amino acids. The CDR3 coding sequence is TGTGCCAGCAGCAAGGACAGATTCGGGGAGCTGTTTTTT. Encoded protein: CASSKDRFGELFF.

The chain links TRBV18 to TRBJ1-1; TRBD1 matches at 9 bases. The junction had 17 bases not matched to a gene; V was cut back by 1 base and J by 11 bases. Germline values: CDR1 KGHSH, CDR2 LQKENI. The CDR3 length is 17 residues. The CDR3 DNA sequence: TGTGCCAGCTCACCACTTCGGACGGGACAGGGTGGTTTGTGGGCTTTCTTT. Translation gives CASSPLRTGQGGLWAFF.

This rearrangement joins TRBV9 to TRBJ1-3; no definite D call. Germline loops: CDR1 SGDLS, CDR2 YYNGEE. V lost 1 base, J lost 4 bases, and 6 bases lay in between. This CDR3 is built from 13 residues. CDR3 DNA: TGTGCCAGCAGCGTAAGGGAGGGAAACACCATATATTTT. As protein: CASSVREGNTIYF.

The CDR3 DNA sequence: TGTGCCAGCAGTGAAACCTGGGGACAGGGAAACATTCAGTACTTC. Translation: CASSETWGQGNIQYF. The chain is built from TRBV2 and TRBJ2-4; 9 bases map to TRBD1. The germline V gene encodes CDR1 SNHLY and CDR2 FYNNEI. The CDR3 contains 15 residues. With 2 bases clipped from V and 6 bases from J, the junction kept 5 bases outside the gene matches.

The J gene is TRBJ2-1, the V gene TRBV21-1; the table's D call, TRBD2, has no DNA check behind it. TRBV21-1 is assigned pseudogene status. This CDR3 has 18 amino acids. The CDR3 DNA sequence: TGTGCCAGCAGCAAGACACTTGCGGGGACCAGCTCCTACAATGAGCAGTTCTTC. This translates into CASSKTLAGTSSYNEQFF.

J is TRBJ2-2 and V is TRBV20-1; a possible D gene is TRBD1 (6 bases). Germline V CDR1 and CDR2: DFQATT, SNEGSKA (reference sequence). Trimming stripped 3 bases from V and 7 bases from J, with 15 bases between. The CDR3 length is 14 residues. CDR3 bases: TGCAGTGCTAGTCCAACAGGGTACGTCGGGGAGCTGTTTTTT. Translation: CSASPTGYVGELFF.

The J gene is TRBJ2-1, the V gene TRBV7-2, with 9 bases identical to TRBD2. J gave up 15 bases and V 6 bases, and 6 bases lay outside the gene matches. The CDR3 runs 11 residues. CDR1 and CDR2 (germline): SGHTA, FQGNSA. CDR3 in DNA: TGTGCCAGCAGTCCCACTAGCGGGTTGTTCTTC. Translated: CASSPTSGLFF.

This clone has a handful of counts. The sample carries other DNA sequences with the same CDR3. J is TRBJ1-6 and V is TRBV11-2, with 9 bases matching TRBD1. Per germline, CDR1 SGHAT and CDR2 FQNNGV. The CDR3 is made up of 15 amino acids. V was clipped by 0 bases and J by 7 bases; unmatched bases: 1. CDR3: CASSLETGGNSPLHF. DNA for the CDR3: TGTGCCAGCAGCTTAGAGACAGGGGGGAATTCACCCCTCCACTTT.

The V and J genes are TRBV7-2 and TRBJ1-1; D gene uncertain. This CDR3 is 14 amino acids long. Deletions cut 0 bases from V and 7 bases from J, with 12 bases between. Per the germline V gene, CDR1 is SGHTA and CDR2 is FQGNSA. Written as DNA, the CDR3 is TGTGCCAGCAGCTTAGCGGTCACGGTTATTGAAGCTTTCTTT. Its translation: CASSLAVTVIEAFF.